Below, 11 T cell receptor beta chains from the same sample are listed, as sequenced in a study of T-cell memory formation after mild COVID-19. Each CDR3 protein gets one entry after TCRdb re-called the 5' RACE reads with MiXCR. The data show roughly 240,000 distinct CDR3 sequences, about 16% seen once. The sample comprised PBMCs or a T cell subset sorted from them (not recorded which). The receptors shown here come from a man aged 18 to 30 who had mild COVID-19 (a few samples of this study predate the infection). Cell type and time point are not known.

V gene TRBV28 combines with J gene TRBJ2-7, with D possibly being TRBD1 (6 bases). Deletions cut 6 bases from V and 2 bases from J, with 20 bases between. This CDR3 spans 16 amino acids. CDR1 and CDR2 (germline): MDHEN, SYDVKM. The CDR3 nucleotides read TGTGCCAGCAGCCGTGACAGGTGGGGTTATCCCTACGAGCAGTACGTC. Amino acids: CASSRDRWGYPYEQYV.

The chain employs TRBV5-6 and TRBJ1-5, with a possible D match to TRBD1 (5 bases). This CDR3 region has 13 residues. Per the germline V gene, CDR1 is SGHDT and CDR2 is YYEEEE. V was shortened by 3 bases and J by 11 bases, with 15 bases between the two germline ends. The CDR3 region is CASSSGLLGAQHF. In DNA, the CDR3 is TGTGCCAGCAGCTCGGGTCTTTTAGGGGCCCAGCATTTT. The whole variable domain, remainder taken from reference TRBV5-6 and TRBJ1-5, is DAGVTQSPTHLIKTRGQQVTLRCSPKSGHDTVSWYQQALGQGPQFIFQYYEEEERQRGNFPDRFSGHQFPNYSSELNVNALLLGDSALYLCASSSGLLGAQHFGDGTRLSIL.

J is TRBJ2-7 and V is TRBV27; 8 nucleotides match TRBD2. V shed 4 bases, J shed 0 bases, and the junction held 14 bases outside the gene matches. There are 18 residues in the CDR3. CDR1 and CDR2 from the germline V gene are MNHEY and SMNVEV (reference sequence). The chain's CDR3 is CASSSQGAGGASSYEQYF. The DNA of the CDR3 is TGTGCCAGCAGTTCCCAGGGTGCCGGGGGGGCCAGCTCCTACGAGCAGTACTTC.

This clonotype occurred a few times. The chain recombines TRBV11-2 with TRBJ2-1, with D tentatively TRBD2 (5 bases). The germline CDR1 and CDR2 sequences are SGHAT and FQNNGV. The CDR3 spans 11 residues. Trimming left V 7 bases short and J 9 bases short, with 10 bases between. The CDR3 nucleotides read TGTGCCAGCACCCAACTAGGTGAGCAGTTCTTC. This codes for CASTQLGEQFF.

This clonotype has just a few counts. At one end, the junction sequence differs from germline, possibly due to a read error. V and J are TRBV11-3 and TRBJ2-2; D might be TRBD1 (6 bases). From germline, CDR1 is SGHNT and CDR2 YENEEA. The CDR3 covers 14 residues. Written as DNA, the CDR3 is TGTGCCAGCAGATTAGGGGGGAACACCGGGGAGCTGTTTTTT. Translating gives CASRLGGNTGELFF.

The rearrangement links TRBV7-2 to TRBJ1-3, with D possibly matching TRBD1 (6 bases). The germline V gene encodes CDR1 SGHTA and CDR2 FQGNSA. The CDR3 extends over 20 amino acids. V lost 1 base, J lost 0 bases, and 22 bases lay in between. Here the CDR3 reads CASSLDLGRGHPYSGNTIYF. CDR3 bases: TGTGCCAGCAGCTTAGACTTGGGCAGGGGCCACCCCTACTCTGGAAACACCATATATTTT.

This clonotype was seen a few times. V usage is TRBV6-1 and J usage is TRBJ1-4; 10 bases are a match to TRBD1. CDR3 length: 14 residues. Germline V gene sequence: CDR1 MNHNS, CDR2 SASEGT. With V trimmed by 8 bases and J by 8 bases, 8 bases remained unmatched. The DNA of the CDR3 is TGTGCCAGCGCCGCGGACAGGGGGGGAGAAAAACTGTTTTTT. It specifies CASAADRGGEKLFF.

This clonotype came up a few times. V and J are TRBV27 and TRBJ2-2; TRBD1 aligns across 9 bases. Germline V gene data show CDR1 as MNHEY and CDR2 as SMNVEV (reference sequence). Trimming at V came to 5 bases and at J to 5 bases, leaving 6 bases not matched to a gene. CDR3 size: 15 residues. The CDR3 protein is CASSTGTGRTGELFF. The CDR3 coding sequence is TGTGCCAGCAGTACCGGGACAGGGAGGACCGGGGAGCTGTTTTTT.

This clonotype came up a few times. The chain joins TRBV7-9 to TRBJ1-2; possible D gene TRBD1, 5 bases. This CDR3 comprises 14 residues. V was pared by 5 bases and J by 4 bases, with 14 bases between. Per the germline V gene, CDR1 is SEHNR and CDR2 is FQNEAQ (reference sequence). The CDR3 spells CASSGGEGAYGYTF. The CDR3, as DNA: TGTGCCAGCAGCGGGGGAGAGGGAGCCTATGGCTACACCTTC. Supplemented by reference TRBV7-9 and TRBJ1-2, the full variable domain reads DTGVSQNPRHKITKRGQNVTFRCDPISEHNRLYWYRQTLGQGPEFLTYFQNEAQLEKSRLLSDRFSAERPKGSFSTLEIQRTEQGDSAMYLCASSGGEGAYGYTFGSGTRLTVV.

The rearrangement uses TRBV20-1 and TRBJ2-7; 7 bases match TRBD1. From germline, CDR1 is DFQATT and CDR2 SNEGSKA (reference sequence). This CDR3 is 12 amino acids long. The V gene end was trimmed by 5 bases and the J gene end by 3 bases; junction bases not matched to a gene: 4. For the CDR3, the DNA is TGCAGTGCTCGGGACAGTGGCTACGAGCAGTACTTC. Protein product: CSARDSGYEQYF.

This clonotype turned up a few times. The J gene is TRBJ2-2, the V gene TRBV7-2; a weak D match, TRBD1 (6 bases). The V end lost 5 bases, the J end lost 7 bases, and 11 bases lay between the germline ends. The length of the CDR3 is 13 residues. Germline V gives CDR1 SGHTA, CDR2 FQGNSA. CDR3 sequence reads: CASSGTGIGELFF. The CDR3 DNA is TGTGCCAGCAGCGGTACAGGGATCGGGGAGCTGTTTTTT.